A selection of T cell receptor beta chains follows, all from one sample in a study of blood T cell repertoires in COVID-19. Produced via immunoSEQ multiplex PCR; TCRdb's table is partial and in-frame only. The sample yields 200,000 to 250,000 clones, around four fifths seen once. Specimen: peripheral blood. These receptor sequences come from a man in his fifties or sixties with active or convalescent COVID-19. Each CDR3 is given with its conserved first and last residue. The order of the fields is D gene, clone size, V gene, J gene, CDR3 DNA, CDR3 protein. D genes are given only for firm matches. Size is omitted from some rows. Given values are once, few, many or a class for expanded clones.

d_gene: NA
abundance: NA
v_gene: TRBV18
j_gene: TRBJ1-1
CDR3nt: TGTGCCAGCTCACCATTGGATCTGAGGGTTCCGAACACTGAAGCTTTCTTT
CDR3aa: CASSPLDLRVPNTEAFF

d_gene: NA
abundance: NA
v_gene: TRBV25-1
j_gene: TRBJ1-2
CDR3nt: TGTGCCAGCAGTGATGTGGGCATGATCTATGGCTACACCTTC
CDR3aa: CASSDVGMIYGYTF

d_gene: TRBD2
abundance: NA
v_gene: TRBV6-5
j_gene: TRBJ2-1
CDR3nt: TGTGCCAGCAGTCCTAGCGGGAGTTATAATGAGCAGTTCTTC
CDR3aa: CASSPSGSYNEQFF

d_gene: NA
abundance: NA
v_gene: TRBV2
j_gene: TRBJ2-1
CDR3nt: TGTGCCAGCAGTGCTGTGGGGGGCTCCTACAATGAGCAGTTCTTC
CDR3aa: CASSAVGGSYNEQFF

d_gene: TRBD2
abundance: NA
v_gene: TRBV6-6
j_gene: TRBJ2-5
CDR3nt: TGTGCCAGCAGTTGGGGGACTAGCCTAGAGACCCAGTACTTC
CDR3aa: CASSWGTSLETQYF

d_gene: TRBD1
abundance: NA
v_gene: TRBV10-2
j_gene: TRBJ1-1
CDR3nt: TGCGCCAGCAAGGGACAGGGGAGGGCTGAAGCTTTCTTT
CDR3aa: CASKGQGRAEAFF

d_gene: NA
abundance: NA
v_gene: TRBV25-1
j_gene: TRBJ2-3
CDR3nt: TGTGCCAGCAGTGAAGCCTCTAGCTCAGATACGCAGTATTTT
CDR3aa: CASSEASSSDTQYF

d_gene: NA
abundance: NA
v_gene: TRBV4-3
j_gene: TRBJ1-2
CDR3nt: TGCGCCAGCAGCCAAGATCTTGTAGGGGTACGTGGCTACACCTTC
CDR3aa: CASSQDLVGVRGYTF

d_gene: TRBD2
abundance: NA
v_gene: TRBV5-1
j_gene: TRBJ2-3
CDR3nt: TGCGCCAGCAGCCCCCAGAGCGGGGGGACCCGAGATACGCAGTATTTT
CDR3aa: CASSPQSGGTRDTQYF

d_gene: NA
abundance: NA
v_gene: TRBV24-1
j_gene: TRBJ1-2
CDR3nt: TGTGCCACCAGTTCGACGGGCTATGGCTACACCTTC
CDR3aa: CATSSTGYGYTF

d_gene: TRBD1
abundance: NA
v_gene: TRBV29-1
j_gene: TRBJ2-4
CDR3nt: TGCCGGGCCCAGGGGGAAGCCAAAAACATTCAGTACTTC
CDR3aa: CRAQGEAKNIQYF

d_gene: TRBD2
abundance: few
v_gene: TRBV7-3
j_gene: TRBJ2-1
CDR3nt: TGTGCCAGCAGCGGGACTAGCGGGAGGGGCCAGACGCTAATCTACAATGAGCAGTTCTTC
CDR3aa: CASSGTSGRGQTLIYNEQFF

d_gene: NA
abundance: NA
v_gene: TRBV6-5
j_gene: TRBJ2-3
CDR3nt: TGTGCCAGCAACCGCGGCGGGTATAGCACAGATACGCAGTATTTT
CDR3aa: CASNRGGYSTDTQYF

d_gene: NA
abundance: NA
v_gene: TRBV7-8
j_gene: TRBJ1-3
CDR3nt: TGTGCCAGCAGCATACAGGGTTTCTCTGGAAACACCATATATTTT
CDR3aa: CASSIQGFSGNTIYF

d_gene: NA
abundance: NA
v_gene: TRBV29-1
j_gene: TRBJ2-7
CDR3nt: TGCAGCGTTCCCCTAGGGGGGGTGCAGTACTTC
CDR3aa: CSVPLGGVQYF

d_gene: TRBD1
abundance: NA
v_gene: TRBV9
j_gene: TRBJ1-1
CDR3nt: TGTGCCAGCAGCGTAACAGGGGTTGGGACTGAAGCTTTCTTT
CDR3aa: CASSVTGVGTEAFF

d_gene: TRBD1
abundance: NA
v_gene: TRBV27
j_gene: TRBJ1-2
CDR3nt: TGTGCCAGCAGGCGACAGGGGGCGGCCTATGGCTACACCTTC
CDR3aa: CASRRQGAAYGYTF

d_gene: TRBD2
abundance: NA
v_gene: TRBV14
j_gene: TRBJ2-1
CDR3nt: TGTGCCAGCAGCTACACTAGCGGGGGCTTCTACAATGAGCAGTTCTTC
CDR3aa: CASSYTSGGFYNEQFF

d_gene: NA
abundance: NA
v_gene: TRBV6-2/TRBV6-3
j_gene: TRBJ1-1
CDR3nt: TGTGCCAGCAGTCCCACCGCGGGCGATGGGACTGAAGCTTTCTTT
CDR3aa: CASSPTAGDGTEAFF

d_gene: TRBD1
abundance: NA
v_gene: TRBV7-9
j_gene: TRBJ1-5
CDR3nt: TGTGCCAGCAGCGAGGGTTCGACAGGGGGTTATCAGCCCCAGCATTTT
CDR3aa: CASSEGSTGGYQPQHF

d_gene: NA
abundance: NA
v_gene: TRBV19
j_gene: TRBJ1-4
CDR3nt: TGTGCCAGTAGGTTGGGGGCCGCAACTAATGAAAAACTGTTTTTT
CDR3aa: CASRLGAATNEKLFF

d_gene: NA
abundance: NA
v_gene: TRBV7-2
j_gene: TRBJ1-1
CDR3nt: TGTGCCAGCAGCTTAGAGGGGAGGAGTATGAACACTGAAGCTTTCTTT
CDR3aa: CASSLEGRSMNTEAFF

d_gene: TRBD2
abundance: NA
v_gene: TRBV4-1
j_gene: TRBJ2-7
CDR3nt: TGCGCCAGCAGCCAAGATTCGTCGGCTAGCGGGAGTCATTCCTACGAGCAGTACTTC
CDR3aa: CASSQDSSASGSHSYEQYF

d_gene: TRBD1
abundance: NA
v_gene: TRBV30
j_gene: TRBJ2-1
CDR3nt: TGTGCCTGGAGCGCGGGACAGGCCTACAATGAGCAGTTCTTC
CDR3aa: CAWSAGQAYNEQFF

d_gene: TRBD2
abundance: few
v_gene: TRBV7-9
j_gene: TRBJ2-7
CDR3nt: TGTGCCAGCAGCCTTGCTAGCGGGAGGAGCGAGCAGTACTTC
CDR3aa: CASSLASGRSEQYF

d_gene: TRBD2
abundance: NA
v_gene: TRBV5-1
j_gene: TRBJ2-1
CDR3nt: TGCGCCAGCAGCTTGTCCCCAGGGGGGACTAGCGGGACGAATGAGCAGTTCTTC
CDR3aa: CASSLSPGGTSGTNEQFF

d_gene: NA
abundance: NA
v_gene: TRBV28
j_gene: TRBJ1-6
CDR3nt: TGTGCCAGCGGCGACGGACAGACGGGTTCACCCCTCCACTTT
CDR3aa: CASGDGQTGSPLHF

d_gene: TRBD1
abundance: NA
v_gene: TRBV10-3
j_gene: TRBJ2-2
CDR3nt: TGTGCCATCAGACCGGGACAGAAGAACACCGGGGAGCTGTTTTTT
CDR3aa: CAIRPGQKNTGELFF

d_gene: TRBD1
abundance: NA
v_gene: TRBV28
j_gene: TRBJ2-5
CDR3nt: TGTGCCAGCAATTTTCGGGGGACAGGGCGAAGAGAGACCCAGTACTTC
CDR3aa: CASNFRGTGRRETQYF

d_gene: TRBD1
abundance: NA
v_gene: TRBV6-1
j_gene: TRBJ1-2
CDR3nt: TGTGCCAGCAGTGAGCCCGGACAGGGGGATAGGCATGGCTACACCTTC
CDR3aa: CASSEPGQGDRHGYTF

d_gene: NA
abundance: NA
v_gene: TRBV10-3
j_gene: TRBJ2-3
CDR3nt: TGTGCCATCAGTGAGACGCTGGAGGGGGCCATTGTTCGGGATACGCAGTATTTT
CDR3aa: CAISETLEGAIVRDTQYF

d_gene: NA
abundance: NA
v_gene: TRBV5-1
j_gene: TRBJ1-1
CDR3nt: TGCGCCAGCAGCTTGGATGGCAGGGATCGGGACACTGAAGCTTTCTTT
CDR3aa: CASSLDGRDRDTEAFF

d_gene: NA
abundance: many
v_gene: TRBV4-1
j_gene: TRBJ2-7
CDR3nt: TGCGCCAGCAGCCTAGCGGAGAGCTCCTACGAGCAGTACTTC
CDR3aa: CASSLAESSYEQYF

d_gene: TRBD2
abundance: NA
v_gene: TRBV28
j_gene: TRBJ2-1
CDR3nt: TGTGCCAGCAGTTCCACCATAAGAGCGGGAGGCTGGGGTGAGCAGTTCTTC
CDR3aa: CASSSTIRAGGWGEQFF

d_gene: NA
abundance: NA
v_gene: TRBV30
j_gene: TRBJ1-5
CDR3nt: TGTGCCTGGAGTGTACGGGGGAATCAGCCCCAGCATTTT
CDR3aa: CAWSVRGNQPQHF

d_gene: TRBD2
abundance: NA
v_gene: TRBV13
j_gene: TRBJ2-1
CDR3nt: TGTGCCAGCAGCTTAGGTCTCCGGGGGGGGCTTTACAATGAGCAGTTCTTC
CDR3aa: CASSLGLRGGLYNEQFF

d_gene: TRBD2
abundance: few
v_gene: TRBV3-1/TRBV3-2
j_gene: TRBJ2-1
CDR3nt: TGTGCCAGCAGCCAAGTAGGAGCGGGAGCCTACAATGAGCAGTTCTTC
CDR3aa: CASSQVGAGAYNEQFF

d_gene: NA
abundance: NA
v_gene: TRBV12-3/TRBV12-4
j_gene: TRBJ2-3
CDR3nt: TGTGCCAGCAGCTTCTCTCGTCCAGATACGCAGTATTTT
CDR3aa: CASSFSRPDTQYF

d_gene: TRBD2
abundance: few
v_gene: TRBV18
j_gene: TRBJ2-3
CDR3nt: TGTGCCAGCTCACCAACGGGAGGGAGAGATACGCAGTATTTT
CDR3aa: CASSPTGGRDTQYF

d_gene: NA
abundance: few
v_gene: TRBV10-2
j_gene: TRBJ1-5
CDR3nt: TGCGCCAGCAGTGAGAGGACGGGGGGGTTTAACAATCAGCCCCAGCATTTT
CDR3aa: CASSERTGGFNNQPQHF

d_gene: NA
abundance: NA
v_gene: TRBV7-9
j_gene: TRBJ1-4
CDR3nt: TGTGCCAGCAGCTTAGCACAGGATGAAAAACTGTTTTTT
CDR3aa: CASSLAQDEKLFF

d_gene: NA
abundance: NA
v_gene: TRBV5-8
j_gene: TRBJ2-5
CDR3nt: TGTGCCAGCAGCTTCAAGACCCAGTACTTC
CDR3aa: CASSFKTQYF

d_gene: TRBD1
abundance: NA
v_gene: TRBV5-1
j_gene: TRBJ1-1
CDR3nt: TGCGCCAGCAGCTTTAGGACAGGGAGGACTGAAGCTTTCTTT
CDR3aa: CASSFRTGRTEAFF

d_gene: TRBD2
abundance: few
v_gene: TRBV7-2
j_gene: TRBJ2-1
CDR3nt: TGTGCCAGCCAGGCGCCGGGGGGACTAAAGCAGTTCTTC
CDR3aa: CASQAPGGLKQFF

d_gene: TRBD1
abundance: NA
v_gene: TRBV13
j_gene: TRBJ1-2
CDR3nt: TGTGCCAGCAGCTTAGACAGGGGGCCTTCTAACTATGGCTACACCTTC
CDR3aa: CASSLDRGPSNYGYTF

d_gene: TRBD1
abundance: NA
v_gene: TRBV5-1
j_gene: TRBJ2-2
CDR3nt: TGCGCCAGCAGCCCGACGTGGACAGGTGACACCGGGGAGCTGTTTTTT
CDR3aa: CASSPTWTGDTGELFF

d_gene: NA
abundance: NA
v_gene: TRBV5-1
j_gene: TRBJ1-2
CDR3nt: TGCGCCAGCAGCCTCGGGATCCGAGGCTACACCTTC
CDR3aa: CASSLGIRGYTF

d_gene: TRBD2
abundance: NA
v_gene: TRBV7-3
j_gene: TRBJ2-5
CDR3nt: TGTGCCAGCAGCCCGGGAGTGGCTAGCGGGGACCAAGAGACCCAGTACTTC
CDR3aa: CASSPGVASGDQETQYF

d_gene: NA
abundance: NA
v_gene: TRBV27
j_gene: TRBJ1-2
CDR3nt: TGTGCCAGCAGTTTATCGTCCCACTCTTTAGCCGGCTACACCTTC
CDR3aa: CASSLSSHSLAGYTF

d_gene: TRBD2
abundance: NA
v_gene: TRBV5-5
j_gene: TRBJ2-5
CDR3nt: TGTGCCAGCAGCCTCCTGGCGCGGGAGTGGGAGACCCAGTACTTC
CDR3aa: CASSLLAREWETQYF

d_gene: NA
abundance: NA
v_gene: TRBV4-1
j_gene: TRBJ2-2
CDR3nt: TGCGCCAGCAGCCAAGATGAGAGGACAGCGTCTCCCGGGGAGCTGTTTTTT
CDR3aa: CASSQDERTASPGELFF

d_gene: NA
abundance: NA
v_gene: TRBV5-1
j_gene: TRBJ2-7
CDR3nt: TGCGCCAGCACCCCCGGTGGGGACACCTTCGAGCAGTACTTC
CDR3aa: CASTPGGDTFEQYF

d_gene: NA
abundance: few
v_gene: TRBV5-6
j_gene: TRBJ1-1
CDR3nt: TGTGCCAGCAGCTTGGTTCAGGGCACAGCTTTCTTT
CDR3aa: CASSLVQGTAFF

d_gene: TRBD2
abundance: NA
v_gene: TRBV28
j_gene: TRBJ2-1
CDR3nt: TGTGCCAGCAGTTTAGCCGGGACTAGCGTAGATGAGCAGTTCTTC
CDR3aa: CASSLAGTSVDEQFF

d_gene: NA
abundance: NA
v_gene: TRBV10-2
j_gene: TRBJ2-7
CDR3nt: TGCGCCAGCAGCCCAGCCTACGAGCAGTACTTC
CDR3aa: CASSPAYEQYF